The TCR beta chain under discussion was sequenced for a study of shared clonotypes between healthy human individuals. Study findings and constraints: A handful of donors had about 5% of their naive CD4 clonotypes in common. Some clonotypes were shared by all four sorted-subset donors, while others were not shared. The non-shared ones had lower generation probabilities than the shared ones.

Data came from immunoSEQ multiplex PCR; TCRdb stores just in-frame clones and leaves some out. The data show some 2,500,000 clones, 85% to 95% seen once. Germline-derived CDR1 and CDR2 are SGDLS and YYNGEE. This CDR3 is 15 amino acids long. V dropped 0 bases and J dropped 4 bases, with 14 bases sitting between them. In its sample, this clone was seen once. Its target is not known. The study separated CD4+ cells into CD45RA+ naive and CD45RA-negative memory subsets. This clonotype was obtained from a man aged 18 to 29 in good health. Some clones in this sample may be carry-over from other donors' samples. Source material: naive CD4+ T cells from PBMCs. The subset is: CD45RA+ positively selected. The gene calls are TRBV9 and TRBJ2-7; D might be TRBD2 (6 bases). CDR3 amino acids: CASSVAAGSAYEQYF. For the CDR3, the DNA is TGTGCCAGCAGCGTAGCCGCGGGATCGGCTTACGAGCAGTACTTC.